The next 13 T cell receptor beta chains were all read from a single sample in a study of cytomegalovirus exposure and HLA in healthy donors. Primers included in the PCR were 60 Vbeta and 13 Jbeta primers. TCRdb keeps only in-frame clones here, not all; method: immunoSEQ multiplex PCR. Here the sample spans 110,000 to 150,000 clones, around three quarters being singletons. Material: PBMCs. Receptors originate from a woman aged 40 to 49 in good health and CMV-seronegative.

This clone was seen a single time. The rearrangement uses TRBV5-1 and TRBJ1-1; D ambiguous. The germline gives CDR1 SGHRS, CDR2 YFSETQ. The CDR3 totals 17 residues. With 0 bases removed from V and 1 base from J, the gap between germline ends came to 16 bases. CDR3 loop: CASSLDQFRTPNTEAFF. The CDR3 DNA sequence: TGCGCCAGCAGCTTGGACCAGTTTCGGACTCCGAACACTGAAGCTTTCTTT.

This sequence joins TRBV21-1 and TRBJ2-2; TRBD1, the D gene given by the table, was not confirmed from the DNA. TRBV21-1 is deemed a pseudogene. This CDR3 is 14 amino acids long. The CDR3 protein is CAPDTGGAGGELFF. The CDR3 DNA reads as TGTGCTCCCGATACAGGGGGCGCGGGCGGGGAGCTGTTTTTT.

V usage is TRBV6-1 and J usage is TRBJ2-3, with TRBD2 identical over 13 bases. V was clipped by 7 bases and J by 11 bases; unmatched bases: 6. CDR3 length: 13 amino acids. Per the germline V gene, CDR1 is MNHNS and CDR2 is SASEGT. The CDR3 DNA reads TGTGCCAGCAAGGGGACTAGCGGGATTGGGCAGTATTTT. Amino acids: CASKGTSGIGQYF.

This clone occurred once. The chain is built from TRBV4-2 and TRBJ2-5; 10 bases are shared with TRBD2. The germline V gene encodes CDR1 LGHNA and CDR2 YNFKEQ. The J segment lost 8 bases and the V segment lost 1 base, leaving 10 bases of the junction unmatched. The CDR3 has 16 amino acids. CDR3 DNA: TGTGCCAGCAGCCAAGTCCTAGCGGGGGCTCCCGCAACCCAGTACTTC. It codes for CASSQVLAGAPATQYF.

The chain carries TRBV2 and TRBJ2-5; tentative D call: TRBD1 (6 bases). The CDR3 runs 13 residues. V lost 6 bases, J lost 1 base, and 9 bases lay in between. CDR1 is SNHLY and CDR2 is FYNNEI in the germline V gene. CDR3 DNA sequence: TGTGCCAGCAGAGGACAGCTCCAAGAGACCCAGTACTTC. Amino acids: CASRGQLQETQYF.

The DNA for the CDR3 is TGTGCCTGCTACACCCCGGGGTACTCTGGAAACACCATATATTTT. It encodes CACYTPGYSGNTIYF. This chain joins TRBV30 and TRBJ1-3; D is ambiguous. The ends were cut back, 6 bases at V and 0 bases at J, with 15 bases in the middle. Germline CDR1 GTSNPN, CDR2 SVGIG (reference sequence). The length of the CDR3 is 15 residues. The full variable domain, completed using reference TRBV30 and TRBJ1-3, is SQTIHQWPATLVQPVGSPLSLECTVEGTSNPNLYWYRQAAGRGLQLLFYSVGIGQISSEVPQNLSASRPQDRQFILSSKKLLLSDSGFYLCACYTPGYSGNTIYFGEGSWLTVV.

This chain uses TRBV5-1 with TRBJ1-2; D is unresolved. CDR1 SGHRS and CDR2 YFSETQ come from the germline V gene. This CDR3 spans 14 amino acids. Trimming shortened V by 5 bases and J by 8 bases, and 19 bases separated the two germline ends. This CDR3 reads CASSSARGMNGYTF. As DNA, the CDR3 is TGCGCCAGCAGTTCAGCCCGGGGTATGAACGGCTACACCTTC.

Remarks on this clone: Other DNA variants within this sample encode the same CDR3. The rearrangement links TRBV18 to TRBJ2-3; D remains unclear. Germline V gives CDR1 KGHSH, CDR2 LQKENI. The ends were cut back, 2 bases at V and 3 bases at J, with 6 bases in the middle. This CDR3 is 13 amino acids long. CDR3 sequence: CASSPSSTDTQYF. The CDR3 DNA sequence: TGTGCCAGCTCACCATCCTCGACAGATACGCAGTATTTT.

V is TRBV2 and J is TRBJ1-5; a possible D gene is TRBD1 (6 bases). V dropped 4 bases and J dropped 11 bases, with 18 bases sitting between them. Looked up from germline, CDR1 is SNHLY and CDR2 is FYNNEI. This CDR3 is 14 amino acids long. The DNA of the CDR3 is TGTGCCAGCAGTGTGGGGACACCCGAGGGGGCCCAGCATTTT. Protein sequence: CASSVGTPEGAQHF.

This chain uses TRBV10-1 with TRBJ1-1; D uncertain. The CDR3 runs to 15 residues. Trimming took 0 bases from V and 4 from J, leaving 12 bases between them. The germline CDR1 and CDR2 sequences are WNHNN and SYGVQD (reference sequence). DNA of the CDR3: TGCGCCAGCAGTGAGTCATTACCGGAGGGCACTGAAGCTTTCTTT. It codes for CASSESLPEGTEAFF.

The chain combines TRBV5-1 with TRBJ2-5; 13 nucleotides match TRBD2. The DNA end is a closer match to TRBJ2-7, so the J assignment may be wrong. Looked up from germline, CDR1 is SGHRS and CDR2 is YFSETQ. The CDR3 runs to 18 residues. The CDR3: CASSFSRLAGGRRIEQYF. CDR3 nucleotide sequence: TGCGCCAGCAGCTTTAGTCGACTAGCGGGAGGCCGACGGATCGAGCAGTACTTC.

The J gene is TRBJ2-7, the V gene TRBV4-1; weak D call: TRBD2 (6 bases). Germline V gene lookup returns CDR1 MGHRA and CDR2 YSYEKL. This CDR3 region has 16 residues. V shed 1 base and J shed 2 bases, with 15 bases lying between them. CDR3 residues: CASSQVRDSSAYEQYF. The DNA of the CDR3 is TGCGCCAGCAGCCAAGTGCGGGATTCGTCCGCCTACGAGCAGTACTTC.

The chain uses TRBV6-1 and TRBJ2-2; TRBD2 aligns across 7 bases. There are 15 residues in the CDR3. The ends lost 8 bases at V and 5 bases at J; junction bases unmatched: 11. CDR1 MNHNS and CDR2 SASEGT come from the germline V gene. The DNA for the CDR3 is TGTGCCAGCTCCCCGGGGAGGGTTAAGACCGGGGAGCTGTTTTTT. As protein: CASSPGRVKTGELFF.